These T cell receptor beta chains were read from a single sample in a study of blood T cell repertoires in COVID-19. Repertoires were generated with immunoSEQ multiplex PCR, while TCRdb's copy carries only in-frame clones and drops some. Among some 260,000 clones listed, about 86% were seen once. Sequences were obtained from peripheral blood. All receptors come from a man older than 75 with acute or convalescent COVID-19. The CDR3 runs from the conserved cysteine through the conserved F or W. Fields, in order: V gene, J gene, CDR3 protein.

TRBV19	TRBJ2-2	CASRNTGGIGELFF
TRBV18	TRBJ2-3	CASSPPELPDTQYF
TRBV4-1	TRBJ1-4	CASSRLGGTTNEKLFF
TRBV5-1	TRBJ1-1	CASSQTSVNTEAFF
TRBV6-1	TRBJ2-3	CASRGQGSSLDTQYF
TRBV27	TRBJ1-1	CASSLEGGTTEAFF
TRBV7-9	TRBJ1-2	CASSLSGDHGYTF
TRBV7-2	TRBJ1-2	CASSRTGLRLGYTF
TRBV5-4	TRBJ2-2	CASSPGLAGADTGELFF
TRBV10-3	TRBJ1-2	CAIRDRTNYGYTF
TRBV5-6	TRBJ1-6	CASSFGILGNSPLHF
TRBV6-5	TRBJ2-1	CASSYRGGGARNEQFF
TRBV5-6	TRBJ1-2	CASSLDRNYGYTF
TRBV15	TRBJ2-1	CATSSGLAGGGNEQFF
TRBV14	TRBJ1-1	CASSAVRGTEAFF
TRBV5-4	TRBJ2-3	CASSPRTSGGSDTQYF
TRBV29-1	TRBJ2-3	CSVVWASGYTDTQYF
TRBV6-2/TRBV6-3	TRBJ1-2	CASSYSEGGYTF
TRBV5-1	TRBJ1-3	CASSPGTGDGNTIYF
TRBV7-2	TRBJ2-5	CASSLGGGATETQYF
TRBV7-6	TRBJ2-1	CASSLMPGGYNEQFF
TRBV6-4	TRBJ2-1	CASSKTSGRASYNEQFF
TRBV7-2	TRBJ2-7	CASSLGQFLGQGSNEQYF
TRBV14	TRBJ2-5	CASSPRTQRIEETQYF
TRBV5-6	TRBJ2-1	CASSKGGGNEQFF
TRBV19	TRBJ1-5	CASSIDSGYSNQPQHF
TRBV5-5	TRBJ2-3	CASSPKSNSITDTQYF